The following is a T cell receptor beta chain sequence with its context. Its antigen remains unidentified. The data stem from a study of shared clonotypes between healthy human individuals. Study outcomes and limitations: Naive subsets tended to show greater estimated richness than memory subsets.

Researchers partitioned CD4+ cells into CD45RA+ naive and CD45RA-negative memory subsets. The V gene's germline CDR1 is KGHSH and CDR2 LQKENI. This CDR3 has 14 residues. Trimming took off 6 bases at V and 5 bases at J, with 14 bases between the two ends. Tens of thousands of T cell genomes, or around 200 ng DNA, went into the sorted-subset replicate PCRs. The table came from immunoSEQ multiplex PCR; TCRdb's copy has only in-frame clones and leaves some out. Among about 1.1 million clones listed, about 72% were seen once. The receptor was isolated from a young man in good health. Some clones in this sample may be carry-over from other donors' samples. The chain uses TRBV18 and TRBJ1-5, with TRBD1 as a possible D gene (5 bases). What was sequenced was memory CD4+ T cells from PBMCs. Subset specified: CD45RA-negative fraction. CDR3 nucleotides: TGTGCCAGCTCTACTGGGGCCAAGGATCAGCCCCAGCATTTT. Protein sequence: CASSTGAKDQPQHF. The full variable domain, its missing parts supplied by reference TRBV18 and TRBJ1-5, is NAGVMQNPRHLVRRRGQEARLRCSPMKGHSHVYWYRQLPEEGLKFMVYLQKENIIDESGMPKERFSAEFPKEGPSILRIQQVVRGDSAAYFCASSTGAKDQPQHFGDGTRLSIL.